Presented here are 16 T cell receptor beta chains from one specimen sequenced in a study of radiotherapy plus CTLA-4 blockade in lung cancer. The repertoire was sequenced with immunoSEQ multiplex PCR; TCRdb's copy has only in-frame clones and lacks some. The data contain about 19,000 clones, approximately 85% of them singletons. Material: peripheral blood, obtained from a patient treated with radiotherapy plus ipilimumab. These receptors were obtained from a human donor with non-small cell lung cancer whose response to radiotherapy plus ipilimumab could not be evaluated.

This sequence joins TRBV5-1 and TRBJ2-5; 11 positions match TRBD1. The CDR3 has 15 amino acids. After removal of 4 bases from V and 4 bases from J, the junction contained 6 bases not matched to a gene. CDR1 SGHRS and CDR2 YFSETQ come from the germline V gene. In DNA, the CDR3 is TGCGCCAGCAGCCGGGGACAGGGGGGTGGAGAGACCCAGTACTTC. This translates into CASSRGQGGGETQYF. The variable domain in full, with the rest retrieved from reference TRBV5-1 and TRBJ2-5, is KAGVTQTPRYLIKTRGQQVTLSCSPISGHRSVSWYQQTPGQGLQFLFEYFSETQRNKGNFPGRFSGRQFSNSRSEMNVSTLELGDSALYLCASSRGQGGGETQYFGPGTRLLVL.

This chain uses TRBV28 with TRBJ2-5; 11 positions agree with TRBD1. The CDR3 loop spans 16 amino acids. The trim removed 6 bases at V and 5 bases at J, leaving 11 bases unmatched. Looked up from germline, CDR1 is MDHEN and CDR2 is SYDVKM. The CDR3 loop reads CASSQPGQGERETQYF. The CDR3 nucleotides are TGTGCCAGCAGCCAACCGGGACAGGGGGAAAGGGAGACCCAGTACTTC.

The chain couples TRBV9 to TRBJ1-1; D is uncertain. Looked up from germline, CDR1 is SGDLS and CDR2 is YYNGEE. Deletions cut 4 bases from V and 0 bases from J, with 13 bases between. This CDR3 comprises 15 residues. The CDR3, as DNA: TGTGCCAGCAGCTCGCATGGCCAGTTGAACACTGAAGCTTTCTTT. Translation gives CASSSHGQLNTEAFF. The complete variable domain, with remaining parts taken from reference TRBV9 and TRBJ1-1, reads DSGVTQTPKHLITATGQRVTLRCSPRSGDLSVYWYQQSLDQGLQFLIQYYNGEERAKGNILERFSAQQFPDLHSELNLSSLELGDSALYFCASSSHGQLNTEAFFGQGTRLTVV.

The chain combines TRBV19 with TRBJ2-7; TRBD2 matches at 12 bases. Germline V gene lookup returns CDR1 LNHDA and CDR2 SQIVND (reference sequence). The CDR3 runs to 16 residues. With 4 bases clipped from V and 1 base from J, the junction kept 5 bases outside the gene matches. The DNA of the CDR3 is TGTGCCAGTAGTAGCCTAGCGGGAGGGCCTTCCTACGAGCAGTACTTC. Translating gives CASSSLAGGPSYEQYF.

In its sample, this clone was seen a few times. The chain uses TRBV27 and TRBJ2-3, with D perhaps matching TRBD2 (7 bases). This CDR3 region has 15 residues. Germline V gives CDR1 MNHEY, CDR2 SMNVEV (reference sequence). V shed 5 bases and J shed 3 bases, with 15 bases lying between them. DNA of the CDR3: TGTGCCAGCAGTGGGGGGGGCGTAGGTACAGATACGCAGTATTTT. Translating gives CASSGGGVGTDTQYF.

V is TRBV4-1 and J is TRBJ1-3; 7 bases are shared with TRBD1. The CDR3 contains 14 residues. V lost 4 bases to trimming and J lost 2 bases; unmatched junction nucleotides: 2. CDR1 and CDR2 (germline): MGHRA, YSYEKL. In DNA, the CDR3 is TGCGCCAGCAGCCGGGGACAGACTGGAAACACCATATATTTT. The encoded protein is CASSRGQTGNTIYF.

The chain links TRBV2 to TRBJ1-2, with D maybe TRBD1 (6 bases). V was shortened by 6 bases and J by 7 bases, with 15 bases between the two germline ends. There are 13 residues in the CDR3. The V gene's germline CDR1 is SNHLY and CDR2 FYNNEI. The CDR3 DNA follows: TGTGCCAGCAGCTTACAGGGATCCTCTGGCTACACCTTC. Protein sequence: CASSLQGSSGYTF.

The chain recombines TRBV5-1 with TRBJ1-1; TRBD1 matches 8 bases. Trimming at V came to 0 bases and at J to 6 bases, leaving 7 bases not matched to a gene. Germline CDR1 reads SGHRS; CDR2 reads YFSETQ. CDR3 length: 15 amino acids. CDR3 in DNA: TGCGCCAGCAGCTTGGCATGGACAGGGTCGGCTGAAGCTTTCTTT. Translated, it gives CASSLAWTGSAEAFF.

This chain joins TRBV4-1 and TRBJ2-2; D is possibly TRBD2 (6 bases). The ends were cut back, 1 base at V and 0 bases at J, with 12 bases in the middle. CDR1 MGHRA and CDR2 YSYEKL come from the germline V gene. The CDR3 has 17 residues. CDR3 region: CASSQALAGPNTGELFF. The CDR3 DNA sequence: TGCGCCAGCAGCCAAGCCCTCGCGGGACCGAACACCGGGGAGCTGTTTTTT.

This chain uses TRBV11-2 with TRBJ2-5; the match to TRBD2 covers 10 bases. Trimming removed 5 bases from V and 5 bases from J; junction bases left unmatched: 11. Germline CDR1 is SGHAT and CDR2 is FQNNGV. There are 16 residues in the CDR3. CDR3 amino acids: CASSPTTSGGAETQYF. In nucleotides, the CDR3 is TGTGCCAGCAGCCCTACCACGAGCGGGGGGGCCGAGACCCAGTACTTC.

The chain has TRBV27 and TRBJ2-7; D ambiguous. CDR3 length: 15 amino acids. CDR1 is MNHEY and CDR2 is SMNVEV in the germline V gene (reference sequence). Trimming left V 3 bases short and J 3 bases short, with 15 bases between. CDR3 region: CASSLDLGNRYEQYF. CDR3 bases: TGTGCCAGCAGTTTGGATCTAGGTAACCGCTACGAGCAGTACTTC.

The chain employs TRBV4-1 and TRBJ2-5, with D maybe TRBD2 (6 bases). The length of the CDR3 is 17 residues. Trimming shortened V by 4 bases and J by 1 base, and 19 bases separated the two germline ends. Germline-derived CDR1 and CDR2 are MGHRA and YSYEKL. DNA of the CDR3: TGCGCCAGCAGCCCCTCCCCGGGGGTTGCCCTCCAAGAGACCCAGTACTTC. The encoded protein is CASSPSPGVALQETQYF.

This chain uses TRBV28 with TRBJ2-1; D is possibly TRBD1 (5 bases). The CDR3 runs 13 residues. V gave up 2 bases and J gave up 5 bases, with 7 bases separating them. In germline, CDR1 is MDHEN, CDR2 SYDVKM. The CDR3 loop is CASSLRQHNEQFF. CDR3 DNA: TGTGCCAGCAGTTTAAGACAGCACAATGAGCAGTTCTTC. Filled out from reference TRBV28 and TRBJ2-1, the complete variable domain reads DVKVTQSSRYLVKRTGEKVFLECVQDMDHENMFWYRQDPGLGLRLIYFSYDVKMKEKGDIPEGYSVSREKKERFSLILESASTNQTSMYLCASSLRQHNEQFFGPGTRLTVL.

The DNA of the CDR3 is TGTGCCAGTAGTATCCCCAGGGGCTTAACCCACGAGCAGTACTTC. Translating gives CASSIPRGLTHEQYF. The chain carries TRBV19 and TRBJ2-7; D perhaps matches TRBD1 (6 bases). This CDR3 has 15 amino acids. Germline values: CDR1 LNHDA, CDR2 SQIVND (reference sequence). The V gene lost 3 bases and the J gene lost 5 bases, with 17 bases spanning the gap. Using reference TRBV19 and TRBJ2-7 for the parts outside the CDR3, the full variable domain is DGGITQSPKYLFRKEGQNVTLSCEQNLNHDAMYWYRQDPGQGLRLIYYSQIVNDFQKGDIAEGYSVSREKKESFPLTVTSAQKNPTAFYLCASSIPRGLTHEQYFGPGTRLTVT.

The V and J genes are TRBV9 and TRBJ1-5; no clear D gene. There are 14 residues in the CDR3. The ends were cut back, 0 bases at V and 5 bases at J, with 9 bases in the middle. Looked up from germline, CDR1 is SGDLS and CDR2 is YYNGEE. The CDR3: CASSVGLEDQPQHF. CDR3 sequence (DNA): TGTGCCAGCAGCGTAGGATTAGAGGATCAGCCCCAGCATTTT.

This chain uses TRBV7-2 with TRBJ1-2, with D uncertain. Germline-derived CDR1 and CDR2 are SGHTA and FQGNSA. The V end was cut by 3 bases, the J end by 2 bases, with 7 bases between. The CDR3 sequence is 13 residues long. CDR3: CASSLGGNYGYTF. The CDR3 bases are TGTGCCAGCAGCTTGGGAGGGAACTATGGCTACACCTTC.